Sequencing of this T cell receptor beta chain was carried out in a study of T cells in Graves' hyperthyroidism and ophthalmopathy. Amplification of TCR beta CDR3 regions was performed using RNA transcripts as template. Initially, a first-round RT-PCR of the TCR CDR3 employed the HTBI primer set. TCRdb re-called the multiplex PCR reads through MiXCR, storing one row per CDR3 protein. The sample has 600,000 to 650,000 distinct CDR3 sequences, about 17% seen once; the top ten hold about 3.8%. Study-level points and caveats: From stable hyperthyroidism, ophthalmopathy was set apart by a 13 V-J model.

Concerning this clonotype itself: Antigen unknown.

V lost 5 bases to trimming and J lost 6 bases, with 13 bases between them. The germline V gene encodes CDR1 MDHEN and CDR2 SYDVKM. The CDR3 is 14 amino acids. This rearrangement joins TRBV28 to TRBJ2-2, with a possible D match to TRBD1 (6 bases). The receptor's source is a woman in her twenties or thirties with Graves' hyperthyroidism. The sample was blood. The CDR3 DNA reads TGTGCCAGCAGTCTGTCACAGGGCTCCGGGGAGCTGTTTTTT. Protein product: CASSLSQGSGELFF.